This T cell receptor (beta chain) was identified in a study of blood T cells in healthy people across ages. The overall study: With template switching, about one barcoded beta molecule was captured per two T cells. General study findings and limits: Percentage of naive T cells showed a strong correlation with TCR beta diversity. Age showed a roughly linear inverse relationship with TCR beta diversity per million T cells.

For the second PCR, which ran for about 7 to 12 cycles, a sample-barcoded 5' primer and a J-beta primer mix were used. Unique molecular identifiers of 12 random nucleotides labeled each cDNA. One entry per CDR3 protein results from TCRdb running MiXCR on the 5' RACE reads. The data show some 900,000 distinct CDR3 sequences, with 40% to 60% seen just once and roughly 12% held by the top ten. This CDR3 region has 14 residues. Germline CDR1 is SNHLY and CDR2 is FYNNEI. V was clipped by 10 bases and J by 0 bases; unmatched bases: 3. This clonotype was counted only a few times. What it binds is unknown. The specimen was blood. The sequence was collected from a man between 25 and 39 years old in good health. The chain couples TRBV2 to TRBJ2-1; 10 bases match TRBD2. CDR3 bases: TGTGCCATCTCTAGCGGGAGCTCCTACAATGAGCAGTTCTTC. Translated, it gives CAISSGSSYNEQFF.